The rows below give T cell receptor beta chains drawn from one sample of a study of HIV-infected patients and healthy controls. Each CDR3 protein is one row after TCRdb ran MiXCR on the 5' RACE reads. Of roughly 10,000 distinct CDR3 sequences detected, over 7% appear once; the ten largest clones hold about 5%. Sequencing input: blood. The receptors stem from an adult in good health. CDR3s leave out the opening cysteine and the closing phenylalanine or tryptophan. The D gene is left open where the match is weak. Clone size is given for some rows only: seen once, a few or many times, or a class if the clone is expanded.

>medium-sized|TRBV6-1|.
ASTLTRVETYEQY
>medium-sized|TRBV12-3/TRBV12-4|.
ASSPQGTGPDQPQH
>few|TRBV19|TRBD1
ASTGTGVNTGELF
>many|TRBV11-3|.
ASSLGAANTEAF
>medium-sized|TRBV27|TRBD1
ASPFKEDRGPKNIQY
>.|TRBV20-1|TRBD1
SARKGQGSTLYNQPQH
>many|TRBV25-1|TRBD1
ASSESWGQGASGSYEQY
>medium-sized|TRBV12-3/TRBV12-4|TRBD1
ASSTGQGADEQY
>few|TRBV13|.
ASSLGGPNPYEQY
>many|TRBV7-2|.
ASSLSESSPLH
>many|TRBV20-1|.
SAVQTGNTGELF
>medium-sized|TRBV7-2|.
ASSFDWRSSSYNEQF
>few|TRBV23-1|TRBD2
ASSQSLTGVAGETQY
>many|TRBV7-8|.
ASSLGIRGNSPLH
>medium-sized|TRBV10-3|.
AISESPSSPGEGSYNEQF
>medium-sized|TRBV2|TRBD1
ASSPDRGTDTQY
>many|TRBV4-1|TRBD1
ASSQEGTADNEQF
>many|TRBV7-2|.
ASSLAGTSPGYEQY
>medium-sized|TRBV10-3|.
AISFAGETDTQY
>few|TRBV6-5|.
ASSYRANQETQY
>medium-sized|TRBV6-2/TRBV6-3|TRBD1
ASSQDRSNQPQH
>many|TRBV19|.
ASSSRGVSNYGYT
>many|TRBV5-1|.
ASSLQDHSYEQY
>medium-sized|TRBV6-6|.
ASSPGPEQY
>.|TRBV2|TRBD1
ASATGGNQPQH
>many|TRBV7-9|.
ASSLTGAEQY
>many|TRBV20-1|.
SASLDSLNSNQPQH
>medium-sized|TRBV7-9|.
ASSFRETVRSYEQY
>medium-sized|TRBV27|.
ASSRPTDTQY
>.|TRBV30|TRBD1
AWTQGATNEKLF
>many|TRBV5-5|.
ASSLVGGDEDTQY
>few|TRBV7-2|.
ASRPNRVLTGELF
>medium-sized|TRBV6-6|TRBD1
ASRGGFQGAGETQY
>many|TRBV18|.
ASSPEGTYEQY
>medium-sized|TRBV7-9|.
ASSLGQDYVDTQY
>medium-sized|TRBV2|.
ASSVQETQY